The entry below describes one T cell receptor (beta chain). This sample was taken from a study of blood T cell repertoires in COVID-19. The wider study: The study drew acute and convalescent COVID-19 samples from the United States, Italy and Spain.

Authors' data handling: Cell counts per sample came from amplifying reference gene primers. Data came from immunoSEQ multiplex PCR; TCRdb stores just in-frame clones and leaves some out. V, J and clone size reflect that table, while D and trimming were determined from the DNA. The sample shows around 210,000 clones, roughly nine tenths of them seen only once. Germline V lookup: CDR1 SEHNR, CDR2 FQNEAQ (reference sequence). With 6 bases removed from V and 7 bases from J, the gap between germline ends came to 6 bases. CDR3 length equals 11 residues. The receptor's source is a woman in her sixties or seventies with acute or convalescent COVID-19. The sample taken for sequencing was peripheral blood. The chain recombines TRBV7-9 with TRBJ1-4, with unresolved D. CDR3: CASSYSEKLFF. DNA for the CDR3: TGTGCCAGCAGTTACAGTGAAAAACTGTTTTTT.